This T cell receptor beta chain was captured by sequencing in a study of T cells after yellow fever vaccination. Study background: Some fractions had low cell numbers, and these were prepared with SMART-Seq v4 Ultra Low Input.

Regarding the study as a whole: Bulk-population clonotypes that are abundant could appear as contaminants in FACS-sorted repertoires.

In TCRdb, the 5' RACE reads were re-called with MiXCR into one record per CDR3 protein. The profile shows around 53,000 distinct CDR3 sequences, more than 6.5% of them singletons. Germline CDR1 SGHDN, CDR2 FVKESK. The V and J ends lost 0 bases and 0 bases respectively, with 12 bases between them. There are 17 residues in the CDR3. This rearrangement joins TRBV14 to TRBJ2-1; no firm D call. Sequencing used CD8+ T cells not binding an NS4B(214-222) dextramer, sorted from PBMCs, obtained about 41 days after the first yellow fever vaccination. This TCR was recovered from a man between 18 and 29 years old who received the YFV17D yellow fever vaccine. CDR3 region: CASSQETAVSSYNEQFF. The CDR3 DNA is TGTGCCAGCAGCCAAGAAACGGCGGTGAGCTCCTACAATGAGCAGTTCTTC.